This TCR beta chain was documented in a study of cytomegalovirus exposure and HLA in healthy donors (dated by TCRdb to 2015 to 2018). At the level of the whole study: A later analysis indicated that the 130 or so validation repertoires were generated on the platform also employed for the roughly 720 repertoires of the first cohort. The study aimed to test whether cataloging public T cell receptors could reveal signatures of past pathogen exposure. Along with the approximately 620-subject first cohort, a separate validation cohort of over a hundred different subjects was used. High-throughput TCR immunosequencing, statistical association of individual TCRs with disease status, and machine learning were combined to predict cytomegalovirus infection status. Results and caveats for the whole study, not just this receptor: Most TCR sequences were seen in very few donors, while some public TCRs were found in many individuals. A later analysis had no HLA typing for the validation cohort, so co-occurrence there was scored across all 130 or so repertoires. The classifier was reported to diagnose cytomegalovirus status with high specificity and sensitivity in both the original cohort and the validation cohort. In vitro tests confirmed that a few of the cytomegalovirus-associated TCR beta chains recognize cytomegalovirus antigens. In a later analysis, TCRs clustered in the first cohort were found to also tend to co-occur in the roughly 130 validation repertoires, with 94% of cluster scores above 0. The study listed 150 to 200 TCR beta chains as associated with cytomegalovirus. The authors suggested that the approach could potentially be extended to other disease states and immunological phenotypes.

Libraries were made using the immunoSEQ multiplex PCR assay. Concerning the study's data processing: A statistical classification framework was built for diagnosing cytomegalovirus status from the catalog of TCR beta chain sequences. In its TCRdb copy, this immuneACCESS table keeps in-frame sequences only and misses some clones. Where compared with another copy, unresolved V genes explain less than half of these, and the others have no known cause. V, J and clone size were drawn from that table, and D and trimming were deduced from the DNA. This sample is represented by 55,000 to 75,000 clones; roughly nine tenths of them were singletons. The top ten constitute around 3% of the sample. V is cut by 6 bases and J by 5 bases, and the space between the germline ends is 19 bases. CDR1 and CDR2 were assigned from the germline V gene as MNHEY and SVGAGI. From cysteine to phenylalanine, the CDR3 is 15 amino acids long. Left in the record is the CDR3 DNA by itself, 45 bases read in frame from the first base.

Concerning this clone itself: Its cognate antigen has yet to be identified. No base-level quality is on record; no much larger clone is a single base apart.

The donors were included in the validation cohort of over a hundred subjects, a group kept apart from the approximately 690-subject first cohort. The sample was PBMCs. The origin of this receptor is a man between 18 and 35 years old in good health and CMV-seronegative. The chain is encoded by TRBV6-5 joined to TRBJ2-5; TRBD2 might be the D gene, on 6 matching bases. DNA sequence: TGTGCCAGCAGGAACCCCCCGGAGGGGCGGGAGACCCAGTACTTC. This is translated as CASRNPPEGRETQYF.